This T cell receptor beta chain was identified in a study of OX40 agonist ivuxolimab in advanced cancers. The data were produced by immunoSEQ multiplex PCR, yet TCRdb's version contains in-frame clones alone and is incomplete. The sample has tens of thousands of clones, 84% seen once. The source of this sequence is an adult with an advanced solid tumor such as melanoma, head and neck, liver or kidney cancer. Sequenced here: CD4+ or CD8+ T cells sorted from blood, sampled in a trial of the OX40 agonist ivuxolimab.

CDR3 bases: TGCAGCGTTGGGGCAGGGGGCACAGCAAGGCAAGGCGGGGAGCTGTTTTTT. Encoded protein: CSVGAGGTARQGGELFF. V usage is TRBV29-1 and J usage is TRBJ2-2, with TRBD1 matching over 8 bases. The CDR3 runs to 17 residues. V gave up 4 bases and J gave up 7 bases; unmatched junction bases: 17. Germline lookup yields CDR1 SQVTM and CDR2 ANQGSEA.